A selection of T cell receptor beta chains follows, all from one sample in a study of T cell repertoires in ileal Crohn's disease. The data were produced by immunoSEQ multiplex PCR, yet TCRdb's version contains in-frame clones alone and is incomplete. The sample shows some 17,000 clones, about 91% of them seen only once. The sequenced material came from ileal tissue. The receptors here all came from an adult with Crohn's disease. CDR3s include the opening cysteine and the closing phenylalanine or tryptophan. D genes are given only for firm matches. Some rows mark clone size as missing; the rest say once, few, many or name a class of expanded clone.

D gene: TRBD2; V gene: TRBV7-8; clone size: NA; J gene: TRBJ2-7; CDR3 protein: CASSLVAGGLVEQYF; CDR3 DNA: TGTGCCAGCAGCTTAGTAGCGGGAGGGCTGGTCGAGCAGTACTTC
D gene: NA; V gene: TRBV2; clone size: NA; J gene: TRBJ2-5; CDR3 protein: CASRARQVGQETQYF; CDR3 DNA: TGTGCCAGCAGAGCCCGACAGGTGGGGCAAGAGACCCAGTACTTC
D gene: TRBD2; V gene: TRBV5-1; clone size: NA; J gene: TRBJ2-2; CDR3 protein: CASSPGLAVGELFF; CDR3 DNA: TGCGCCAGCAGTCCGGGACTAGCGGTCGGGGAGCTGTTTTTT
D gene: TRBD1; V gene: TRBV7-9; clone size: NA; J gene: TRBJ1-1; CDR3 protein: CASSLRQGMGTEAFF; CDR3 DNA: TGTGCCAGCAGCTTACGACAGGGGATGGGCACTGAAGCTTTCTTT
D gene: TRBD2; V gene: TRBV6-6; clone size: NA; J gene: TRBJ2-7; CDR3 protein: CASKTGGERNEQYF; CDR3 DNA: TGTGCCAGCAAAACCGGGGGGGAGAGGAACGAGCAGTACTTC
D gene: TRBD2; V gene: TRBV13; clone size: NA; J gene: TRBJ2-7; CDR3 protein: CASSLGTSGYYEQYF; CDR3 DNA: TGTGCCAGCAGCTTAGGGACTAGCGGGTACTACGAGCAGTACTTC
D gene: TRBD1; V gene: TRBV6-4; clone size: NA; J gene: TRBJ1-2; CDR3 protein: CASSRTTGNWNYGYTF; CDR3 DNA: TGTGCCAGCAGTCGTACGACAGGGAATTGGAACTATGGCTACACCTTC
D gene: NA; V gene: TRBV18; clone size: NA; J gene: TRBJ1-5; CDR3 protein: CASSPGTNNQPQHF; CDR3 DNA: TGTGCCAGCTCACCAGGGACTAATAATCAGCCCCAGCATTTT
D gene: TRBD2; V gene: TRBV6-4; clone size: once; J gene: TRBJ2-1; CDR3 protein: CASSDSTSGSNEQFF; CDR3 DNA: TGTGCCAGCAGTGACTCTACTAGCGGGAGCAATGAGCAGTTCTTC
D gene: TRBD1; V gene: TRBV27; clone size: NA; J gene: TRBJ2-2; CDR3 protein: CATDRDRVVGELFF; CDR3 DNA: TGTGCCACCGACCGGGACAGGGTGGTCGGGGAGCTGTTTTTT
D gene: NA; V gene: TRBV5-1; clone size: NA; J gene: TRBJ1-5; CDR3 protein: CASSLDSGRWPQHF; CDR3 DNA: TGCGCCAGCAGCTTGGACTCAGGGCGGTGGCCCCAGCATTTT
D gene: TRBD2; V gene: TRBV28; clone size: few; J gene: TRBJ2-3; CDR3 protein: CASSSLAGSSPDTQYF; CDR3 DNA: TGTGCCAGCAGTTCCCTAGCGGGCTCGTCTCCAGATACGCAGTATTTT
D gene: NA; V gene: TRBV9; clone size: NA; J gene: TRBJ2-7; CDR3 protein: CASSLTSSSYEQYF; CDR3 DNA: TGTGCCAGCAGCCTTACTAGCAGCTCCTACGAGCAGTACTTC
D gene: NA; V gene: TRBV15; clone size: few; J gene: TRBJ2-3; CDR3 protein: CATSRGTADTDTQYF; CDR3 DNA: TGTGCCACCAGCCGAGGTACGGCGGACACAGATACGCAGTATTTT
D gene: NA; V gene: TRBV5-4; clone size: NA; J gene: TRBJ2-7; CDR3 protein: CASSQTRGSHEQYF; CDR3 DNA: TGTGCCAGCAGCCAGACACGAGGGTCCCACGAGCAGTACTTC
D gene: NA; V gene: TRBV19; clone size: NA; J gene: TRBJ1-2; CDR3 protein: CASRQEGREDYGYTF; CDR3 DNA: TGTGCCAGTAGACAAGAGGGACGGGAGGACTATGGCTACACCTTC
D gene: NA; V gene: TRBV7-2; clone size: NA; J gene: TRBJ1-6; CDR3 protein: CASSPGGGNSSPLHF; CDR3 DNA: TGTGCCAGCAGCCCGGGCGGGGGAAATAGTTCACCCCTCCACTTT
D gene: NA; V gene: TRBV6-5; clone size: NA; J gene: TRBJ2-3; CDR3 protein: CASSIRGGGTDTQYF; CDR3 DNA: TGTGCCAGCAGCATTAGGGGCGGAGGCACAGATACGCAGTATTTT
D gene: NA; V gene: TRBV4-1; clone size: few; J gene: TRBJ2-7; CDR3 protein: CASSQDSGQTGRRSYEQYF; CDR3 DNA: TGCGCCAGCAGCCAAGATAGTGGGCAGACAGGTAGAAGGTCCTACGAGCAGTACTTC
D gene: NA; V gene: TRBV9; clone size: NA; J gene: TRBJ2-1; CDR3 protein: CASSRDNEQFF; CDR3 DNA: TGTGCCAGCAGCCGCGACAATGAGCAGTTCTTC
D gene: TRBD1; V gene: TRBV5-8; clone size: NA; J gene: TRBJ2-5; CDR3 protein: CASSTRGLETQYF; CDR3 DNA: TGTGCCAGCAGCACCAGGGGGCTGGAGACCCAGTACTTC
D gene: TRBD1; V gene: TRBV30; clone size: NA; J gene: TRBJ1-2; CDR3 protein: CAWKPEDREGGYTF; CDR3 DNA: TGTGCCTGGAAACCAGAAGACAGGGAAGGTGGCTACACCTTC
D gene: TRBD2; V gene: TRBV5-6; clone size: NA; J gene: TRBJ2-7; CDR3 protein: CASSPPDGRASYEQYF; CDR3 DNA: TGTGCCAGCAGCCCTCCGGACGGGAGGGCCTCCTACGAGCAGTACTTC
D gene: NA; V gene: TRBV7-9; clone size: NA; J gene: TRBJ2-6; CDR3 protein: CASSPVRRGANVLTF; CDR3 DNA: TGTGCCAGCAGCCCCGTGCGCCGTGGGGCCAACGTCCTGACTTTC
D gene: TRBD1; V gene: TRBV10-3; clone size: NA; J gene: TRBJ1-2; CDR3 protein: CAISSPWGGTEYGYTF; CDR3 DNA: TGTGCCATCAGTTCTCCCTGGGGTGGGACAGAATATGGCTACACCTTC
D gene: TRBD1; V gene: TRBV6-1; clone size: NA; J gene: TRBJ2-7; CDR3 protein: CASSETGAEVLHSYEQYF; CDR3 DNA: TGTGCCAGCAGTGAGACAGGGGCCGAAGTTCTTCACTCCTACGAGCAGTACTTC
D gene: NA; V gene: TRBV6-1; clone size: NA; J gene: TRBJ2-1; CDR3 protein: CASEETGLREQFF; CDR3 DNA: TGTGCCAGCGAGGAAACAGGGTTAAGAGAGCAGTTCTTC
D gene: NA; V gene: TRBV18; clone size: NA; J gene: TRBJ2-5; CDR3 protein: CASSPPVSSVQETQYF; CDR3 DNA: TGTGCCAGCTCACCTCCAGTGTCGAGCGTCCAAGAGACCCAGTACTTC
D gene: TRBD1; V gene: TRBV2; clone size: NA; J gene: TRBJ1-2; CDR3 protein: CASSLGQGHPYGYTF; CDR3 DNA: TGTGCCAGCAGCCTAGGACAGGGACACCCCTATGGCTACACCTTC
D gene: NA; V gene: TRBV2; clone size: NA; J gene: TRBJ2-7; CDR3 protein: CASSELVPEQYF; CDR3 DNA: TGTGCCAGCAGTGAACTAGTTCCCGAGCAGTACTTC
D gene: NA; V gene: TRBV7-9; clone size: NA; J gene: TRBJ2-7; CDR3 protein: CASSPYPGSTYEQYF; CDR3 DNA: TGTGCCAGCAGCCCTTACCCAGGGTCGACCTACGAGCAGTACTTC
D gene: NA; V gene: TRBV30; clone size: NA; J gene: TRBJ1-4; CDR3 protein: CAWRGVTGEKLFF; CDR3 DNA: TGTGCCTGGAGAGGGGTAACGGGTGAAAAACTGTTTTTT
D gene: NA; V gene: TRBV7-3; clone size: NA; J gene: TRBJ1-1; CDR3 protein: CASSLIPSTEAFF; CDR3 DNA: TGTGCCAGCAGCTTAATACCCAGCACTGAAGCTTTCTTT
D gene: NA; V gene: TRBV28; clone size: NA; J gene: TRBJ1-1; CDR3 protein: CASSAPRGARDTEAFF; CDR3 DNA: TGTGCCAGCAGTGCCCCCCGGGGGGCTCGGGACACTGAAGCTTTCTTT
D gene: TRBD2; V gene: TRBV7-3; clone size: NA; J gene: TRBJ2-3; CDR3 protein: CASSRQGGLADSNTQYF; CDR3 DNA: TGTGCCAGCAGCCGACAGGGCGGACTAGCGGACTCAAATACGCAGTATTTT
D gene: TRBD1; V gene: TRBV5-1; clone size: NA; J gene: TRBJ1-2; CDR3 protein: CASDRGPPNYGYTF; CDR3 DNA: TGCGCCAGTGACAGGGGCCCCCCCAATTATGGCTACACCTTC
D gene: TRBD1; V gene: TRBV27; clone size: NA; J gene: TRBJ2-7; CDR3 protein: CASSPIGGKYEQYF; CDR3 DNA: TGTGCCAGCAGTCCCATAGGGGGCAAGTACGAGCAGTACTTC
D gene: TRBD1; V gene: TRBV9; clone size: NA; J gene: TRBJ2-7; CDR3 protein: CASSVDGTVYEQYF; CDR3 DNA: TGTGCCAGCAGCGTAGACGGGACAGTCTACGAGCAGTACTTC
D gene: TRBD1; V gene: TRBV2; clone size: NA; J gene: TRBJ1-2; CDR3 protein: CASSTRGQAYGYTF; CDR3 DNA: TGTGCCAGCAGTACCAGGGGGCAGGCCTATGGCTACACCTTC
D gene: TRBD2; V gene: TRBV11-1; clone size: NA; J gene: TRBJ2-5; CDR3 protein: CASSLELAGSRETQYF; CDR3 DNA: TGTGCCAGCAGCTTAGAACTAGCGGGAAGCAGAGAGACCCAGTACTTC
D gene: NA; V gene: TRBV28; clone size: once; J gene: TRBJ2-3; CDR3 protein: CATEGNKDTQYF; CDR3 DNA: TGTGCCACTGAGGGAAACAAGGATACGCAGTATTTT
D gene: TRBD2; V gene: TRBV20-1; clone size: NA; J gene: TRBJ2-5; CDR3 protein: CSAGDYGTQYF; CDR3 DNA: TGCAGTGCGGGGGACTACGGGACCCAGTACTTC